This passage covers 11 T cell receptor beta chains from one sample sequenced in a study of blood T cell repertoires in COVID-19. Using immunoSEQ multiplex PCR, the repertoire was profiled, and TCRdb retains in-frame clones only, with some absent. The sample includes just under 65,000 clones, approximately 78% of them seen just once. The sample consisted of peripheral blood. The origin of the receptors is a man aged 55 to 70 with COVID-19, enrolled during active disease.

The J gene is TRBJ2-3, the V gene TRBV2; TRBD1 agrees at 7 bases. Germline V gives CDR1 SNHLY, CDR2 FYNNEI. This CDR3 has 15 amino acids. V was clipped by 4 bases and J by 3 bases; unmatched bases: 7. The CDR3 reads CASSVDRDLTDTQYF. CDR3 in DNA: TGTGCCAGCAGTGTCGACAGGGATCTTACAGATACGCAGTATTTT.

The chain is built from TRBV11-3 and TRBJ2-3; D is perhaps TRBD1 (6 bases). CDR1 SGHNT and CDR2 YENEEA come from the germline V gene. Trimming took 1 base from V and 7 from J, leaving 15 bases between them. The CDR3 totals 15 residues. CDR3 loop: CASSLGGPEANTQYF. The CDR3 region has the DNA TGTGCCAGCAGCTTAGGGGGGCCAGAGGCGAATACGCAGTATTTT.

The chain links TRBV28 to TRBJ2-2, with 12 bases identical to TRBD2. V lost 2 bases and J lost 0; bases outside the gene matches: 1. The CDR3 is 17 amino acids. Germline CDR1 MDHEN, CDR2 SYDVKM. The CDR3 DNA reads as TGTGCCAGCAGTTTAACTAGCGGGGGGACGAACACCGGGGAGCTGTTTTTT. This encodes CASSLTSGGTNTGELFF.

The gene calls are TRBV2 and TRBJ1-1, with D perhaps matching TRBD1 (6 bases). Trimming removed 7 bases from V and 3 bases from J, with 18 bases in between. This CDR3 has 15 residues. Germline assignment: CDR1 SNHLY and CDR2 FYNNEI. CDR3 amino acids: CASTFTRGGDTEAFF. The CDR3 nucleotides read TGTGCCAGCACTTTCACCCGAGGGGGTGACACTGAAGCTTTCTTT.

In DNA form, the CDR3 reads TGTGCCAGCAGCCTCATGGGGAGCACTGAAGCTTTCTTT. Translation: CASSLMGSTEAFF. The chain joins TRBV3-1 (or the pseudogene TRBV3-2) to TRBJ1-1, with no clear D. V shed 4 bases and J shed 4 bases, with 10 bases lying between them. Germline V CDR1 and CDR2: LGHDT, YNNKEL (reference sequence). The CDR3 runs 13 residues.

This chain connects TRBV5-1 to TRBJ2-2; 8 bases are a match to TRBD1. The CDR3 is 15 amino acids. CDR1 is SGHRS and CDR2 is YFSETQ in the germline V gene. V was clipped by 5 bases and J by 6 bases; unmatched bases: 9. The CDR3 spells CASRSGGSGAGELFF. CDR3 DNA sequence: TGCGCCAGCAGATCAGGGGGCTCGGGGGCCGGGGAGCTGTTTTTT.

The chain combines TRBV5-4 with TRBJ2-7; 11 bases match TRBD1. This CDR3 spans 15 amino acids. Looked up from germline, CDR1 is SGHNT and CDR2 is YYREEE (reference sequence). V dropped 4 bases and J dropped 2; count of bases not matched to a gene: 5. CDR3 residues: CASSPGQGVAYEQYF. The CDR3 bases are TGTGCCAGCAGCCCGGGACAGGGGGTAGCCTACGAGCAGTACTTC. Looking up the rest from reference TRBV5-4 and TRBJ2-7 gives the full variable domain: ETGVTQSPTHLIKTRGQQVTLRCSSQSGHNTVSWYQQALGQGPQFIFQYYREEENGRGNFPPRFSGLQFPNYSSELNVNALELDDSALYLCASSPGQGVAYEQYFGPGTRLTVT.

The V call is TRBV2, the J call TRBJ1-2, with 10 bases matching TRBD1. CDR3 length: 14 residues. Germline V gene lookup returns CDR1 SNHLY and CDR2 FYNNEI. The V and J ends lost 8 bases and 2 bases, in that order; junction bases with no gene match: 5. CDR3 amino acids: CASSRGQGNYGYTF. CDR3 in DNA: TGTGCCAGCTCCAGGGGACAGGGGAACTATGGCTACACCTTC.

This rearrangement joins TRBV6-5 to TRBJ2-2; a weak D match, TRBD2 (6 bases). The CDR3 consists of 15 residues. Per germline, CDR1 MNHEY and CDR2 SVGAGI. V was cut by 7 bases and J by 4 bases, with 16 bases left in between. The CDR3 DNA follows: TGTGCCAGCACGGTGGGGCGGGGAGGCACCGGGGAGCTGTTTTTT. Protein: CASTVGRGGTGELFF.

The chain uses TRBV2 and TRBJ2-4; D may be TRBD1 (8 bases). CDR3 size: 13 residues. V gave up 6 bases and J gave up 10 bases, with 16 bases separating them. Germline V gene lookup returns CDR1 SNHLY and CDR2 FYNNEI. The CDR3 nucleotides are TGTGCCAGCAGACCGCAACAGGGGGGGATTCAGTACTTC. Protein: CASRPQQGGIQYF.

This chain joins TRBV30 and TRBJ1-5; TRBD1 is a possible D gene (5 bases). Trimming shortened V by 1 base and J by 1 base, and 17 bases separated the two germline ends. Looked up from germline, CDR1 is GTSNPN and CDR2 is SVGIG (reference sequence). CDR3 length: 17 residues. The CDR3 region is CAWSAGGGEASNQPQHF. In DNA form, the CDR3 reads TGTGCCTGGAGTGCTGGCGGGGGAGAGGCAAGCAATCAGCCCCAGCATTTT.